A single sample gave rise to the 22 T cell receptor beta chains below, sequenced in a study of OX40 agonist ivuxolimab in advanced cancers. Sequencing was performed with immunoSEQ multiplex PCR; in TCRdb, only in-frame clones are kept and a portion is missing. The sample lists about 14,000 clones, 82% occurring once. Sequenced material: CD4+ or CD8+ T cells sorted from blood, taken in a trial of the OX40 agonist ivuxolimab. The receptor source for this set is an adult with an advanced solid tumor such as melanoma, head and neck, liver or kidney cancer.

The CDR3 DNA follows: TGTGCCAGCAGCTCCGGGACAGGGGTGTCACCCCTCCACTTT. As protein: CASSSGTGVSPLHF. The genes are TRBV13 and TRBJ1-6; TRBD1 aligns across 10 bases. Germline trimming cut 4 bases from V and 10 bases from J; bases unmatched to any gene: 4. Germline CDR1 is PRHDT and CDR2 is FYEKMQ (reference sequence). The CDR3 spans 14 residues. Looking up the rest from reference TRBV13 and TRBJ1-6 gives the full variable domain: AAGVIQSPRHLIKEKRETATLKCYPIPRHDTVYWYQQGPGQDPQFLISFYEKMQSDKGSIPDRFSAQQFSDYHSELNMSSLELGDSALYFCASSSGTGVSPLHFGNGTRLTVT.

This CDR3 is CQDNSYEQYF. The CDR3 DNA is TGTCAGGACAACTCCTACGAGCAGTACTTC. V gene TRBV6-4 combines with J gene TRBJ2-7; weak D call: TRBD1 (5 bases). Looked up from germline, CDR1 is MRHNA and CDR2 is SNTAGT. The CDR3 has 10 residues.

CDR3 nucleotides: TGTGCCAGCAGCTTTTCCTACTCGGGAGATACGCAGTATTTT. Protein sequence: CASSFSYSGDTQYF. This sequence joins TRBV11-2 and TRBJ2-3, with D hard to call. V dropped 3 bases and J dropped 5 bases, with 12 bases sitting between them. Germline loops: CDR1 SGHAT, CDR2 FQNNGV. The CDR3 is made up of 14 amino acids.

This CDR3 reads CASSSLGPSYEQYF. Written as DNA, the CDR3 is TGTGCCAGCAGCTCCCTAGGGCCTTCCTACGAGCAGTACTTC. V usage is TRBV7-8 and J usage is TRBJ2-7; D not resolved. The germline V gene has CDR1 SGHVS and CDR2 FQNEAQ. Trimming took off 4 bases at V and 1 base at J, with 11 bases between the two ends. The CDR3 runs to 14 residues.

V usage is TRBV5-1 and J usage is TRBJ2-5; 9 positions agree with TRBD2. The length of the CDR3 is 13 residues. Germline CDR1 and CDR2: SGHRS and YFSETQ. Trimming removed 5 bases from V and 4 bases from J; junction bases left unmatched: 3. The CDR3 is CASRTSGGETQYF. CDR3 nucleotides: TGCGCCAGCAGGACTAGCGGCGGAGAGACCCAGTACTTC.

The chain combines TRBV2 with TRBJ1-1, with 7 bases identical to TRBD1. Germline V gene sequence: CDR1 SNHLY, CDR2 FYNNEI. Trimming removed 5 bases from V and 0 bases from J; junction bases left unmatched: 9. The CDR3 consists of 16 residues. Here the CDR3 DNA reads TGTGCCAGCAGTCCCTACAGGGGAAAGCTGAACACTGAAGCTTTCTTT. It encodes CASSPYRGKLNTEAFF.

The chain recombines TRBV28 with TRBJ1-2, with 10 bases matching TRBD1. V was pared by 5 bases and J by 5 bases, with 8 bases of the junction left unmatched. Germline lookup yields CDR1 MDHEN and CDR2 SYDVKM. CDR3 length: 15 amino acids. CDR3 DNA: TGTGCCAGCAGTCGTCGACAGGGGGCGCGATATGGCTACACCTTC. It translates to CASSRRQGARYGYTF.

J is TRBJ2-7 and V is TRBV19, with D perhaps being TRBD1 or TRBD2 (5 bases each). V was clipped by 5 bases and J by 0 bases, with 8 bases between them. This CDR3 spans 13 amino acids. CDR1 is LNHDA, CDR2 SQIVND, per germline (reference sequence). As DNA, the CDR3 is TGTGCCAGTAGTCCGGGGCCCTCCTACGAGCAGTACTTC. Amino acid sequence: CASSPGPSYEQYF.

This chain connects TRBV6-4 to TRBJ2-1, with TRBD1 identical over 7 bases. This CDR3 region has 14 residues. The V gene's germline CDR1 is MRHNA and CDR2 SNTAGT. V gave up 3 bases and J gave up 4 bases; unmatched junction bases: 3. The CDR3 bases are TGTGCCAGCAGTGAGGGGACAGAGTACAATGAGCAGTTCTTC. This gives the protein CASSEGTEYNEQFF.

This chain links TRBV2 with TRBJ2-3, with D perhaps matching TRBD2 (7 bases). The CDR3 length is 16 residues. Germline V gene data show CDR1 as SNHLY and CDR2 as FYNNEI. V lost 3 bases to trimming and J lost 1 base, with 14 bases between them. The CDR3 region has the DNA TGTGCCAGCAGTGATAACGGGGGGCGGGGCACAGATACGCAGTATTTT. Translated: CASSDNGGRGTDTQYF.

This chain uses TRBV5-5 with TRBJ2-7; D is perhaps TRBD1 (5 bases). Germline V gives CDR1 SGHKS, CDR2 YYEKEE (reference sequence). V was clipped by 5 bases and J by 0 bases, with 12 bases between them. The CDR3 consists of 14 residues. CDR3 bases: TGTGCCAGCAGTCTACAGGACATCTCCTACGAGCAGTACTTC. Its protein is CASSLQDISYEQYF.

J is TRBJ1-3 and V is TRBV9; perhaps TRBD1 as D (5 bases). Germline V CDR1 and CDR2: SGDLS, YYNGEE. V dropped 0 bases and J dropped 0 bases, with 16 bases sitting between them. This CDR3 is built from 18 residues. CDR3 region: CASSVGIETDYSGNTIYF. CDR3 nucleotide sequence: TGTGCCAGCAGCGTAGGAATAGAGACAGACTACTCTGGAAACACCATATATTTT.

This sequence joins TRBV7-9 and TRBJ2-1; 7 positions agree with TRBD2. The CDR3 contains 15 residues. With V trimmed by 8 bases and J by 0 bases, 7 bases remained unmatched. Germline loops: CDR1 SEHNR, CDR2 FQNEAQ (reference sequence). The CDR3: CASSPGGSSYNEQFF. The DNA for the CDR3 is TGTGCCAGCTCACCAGGCGGGAGCTCCTACAATGAGCAGTTCTTC.

The rearrangement joins TRBV5-6 to TRBJ1-5; D call uncertain. Per germline, CDR1 SGHDT and CDR2 YYEEEE. V gave up 0 bases and J gave up 7 bases, with 8 bases separating them. The CDR3 is 13 amino acids. This CDR3 is CASSLGGGQPQHF. The DNA for the CDR3 is TGTGCCAGCAGCTTGGGTGGAGGCCAGCCCCAGCATTTT.

The V and J genes are TRBV11-2 and TRBJ1-6; D gene unclear. CDR3 length equals 16 residues. Looked up from germline, CDR1 is SGHAT and CDR2 is FQNNGV. Trimming shortened V by 3 bases and J by 0 bases, and 9 bases separated the two germline ends. DNA for the CDR3: TGTGCCAGCAGCTTGCCCCCTGACTCCTATAATTCACCCCTCCACTTT. Its protein product is CASSLPPDSYNSPLHF.

This chain connects TRBV7-2 to TRBJ2-1, with TRBD1 matching 11 bases. The CDR3 length is 15 residues. The junction had 4 bases not matched to a gene; V was cut back by 3 bases and J by 6 bases. CDR1 and CDR2 (germline): SGHTA, FQGNSA. The CDR3 spells CASSFGQGAGNEQFF. Here the CDR3 DNA reads TGTGCCAGCAGCTTTGGACAGGGGGCAGGCAATGAGCAGTTCTTC.

The rearrangement uses TRBV11-3 and TRBJ2-7; D remains unclear. CDR1 and CDR2 from the germline V gene are SGHNT and YENEEA. The V and J ends lost 2 bases and 2 bases respectively, with 10 bases between them. This CDR3 is built from 14 residues. The CDR3 DNA reads as TGTGCCAGCAGCTTATGGCAGACCACCTACGAGCAGTACTTC. As protein: CASSLWQTTYEQYF.

The chain links TRBV7-9 to TRBJ1-4; D ambiguous. CDR1 is SEHNR, CDR2 FQNEAQ, per germline (reference sequence). V was clipped by 5 bases and J by 8 bases, with 15 bases between them. This CDR3 has 14 residues. The CDR3 sequence: CASSVPSEEEKLFF. For the CDR3, the DNA is TGTGCCAGCAGCGTCCCCTCCGAGGAGGAAAAACTGTTTTTT.

The V call is TRBV7-9, the J call TRBJ2-7; 10 bases align to TRBD1. The V gene end was trimmed by 1 base and the J gene end by 3 bases; junction bases not matched to a gene: 3. CDR1 and CDR2 from the germline V gene are SEHNR and FQNEAQ (reference sequence). The CDR3 contains 15 residues. This CDR3 is CASSLGQGAFYEQYF. CDR3 DNA: TGTGCCAGCAGCTTAGGACAGGGGGCGTTCTACGAGCAGTACTTC.

The genes are TRBV10-2 and TRBJ2-3, with unresolved D. From germline, CDR1 is WSHSY and CDR2 SAAADI. The length of the CDR3 is 15 residues. Trimming removed 2 bases at V and 0 bases at J, with 9 bases between. CDR3 sequence reads: CASSEDTGSTDTQYF. The CDR3 DNA sequence: TGCGCCAGCAGTGAGGATACTGGTAGCACAGATACGCAGTATTTT.

V usage is TRBV15 and J usage is TRBJ2-5; 8 nucleotides align to TRBD2. Germline V lookup: CDR1 LNHNV, CDR2 YYDKDF (reference sequence). The V segment lost 5 bases and the J segment 2 bases; nucleotides outside the gene matches: 10. The CDR3 consists of 16 residues. CDR3 coding DNA: TGTGCCACCAGCGGTCAACCCGGGACTAGTCAAGAGACCCAGTACTTC. Translated, it gives CATSGQPGTSQETQYF.

V gene TRBV6-6 combines with J gene TRBJ1-1; D unresolved. The CDR3 consists of 14 residues. Germline V gene sequence: CDR1 MNHNY, CDR2 SVGAGI (reference sequence). V was trimmed by 2 bases and J by 11 bases, leaving 18 bases between them. CDR3 amino acids: CASSYTDKSTGAFF. The CDR3 bases are TGTGCCAGCAGTTACACTGACAAAAGTACTGGGGCTTTCTTT.